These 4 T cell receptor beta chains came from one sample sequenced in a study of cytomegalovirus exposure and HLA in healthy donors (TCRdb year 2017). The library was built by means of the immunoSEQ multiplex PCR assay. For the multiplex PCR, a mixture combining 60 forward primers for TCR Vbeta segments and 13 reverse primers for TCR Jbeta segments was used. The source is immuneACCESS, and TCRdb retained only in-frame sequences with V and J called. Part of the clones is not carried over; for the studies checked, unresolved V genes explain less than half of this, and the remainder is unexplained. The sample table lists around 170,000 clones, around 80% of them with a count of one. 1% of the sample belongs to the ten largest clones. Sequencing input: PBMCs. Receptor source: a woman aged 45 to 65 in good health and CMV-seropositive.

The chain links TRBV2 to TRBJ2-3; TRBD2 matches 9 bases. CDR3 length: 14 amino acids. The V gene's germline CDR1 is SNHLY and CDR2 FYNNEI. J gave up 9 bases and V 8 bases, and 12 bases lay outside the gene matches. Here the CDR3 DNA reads TGTGCCAGCGCGACTAGCGGCGGTTCGGGCACGCAGTATTTT. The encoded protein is CASATSGGSGTQYF.

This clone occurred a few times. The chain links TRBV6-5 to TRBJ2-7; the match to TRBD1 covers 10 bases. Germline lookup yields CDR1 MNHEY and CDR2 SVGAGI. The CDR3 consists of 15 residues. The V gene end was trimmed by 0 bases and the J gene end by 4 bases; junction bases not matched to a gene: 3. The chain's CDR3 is CASSYSGTGVYEQYF. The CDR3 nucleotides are TGTGCCAGCAGTTACTCCGGGACAGGGGTTTACGAGCAGTACTTC.

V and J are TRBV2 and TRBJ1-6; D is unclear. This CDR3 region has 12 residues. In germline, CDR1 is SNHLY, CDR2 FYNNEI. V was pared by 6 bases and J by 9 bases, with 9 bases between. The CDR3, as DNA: TGTGCCAGCAGCCCAGATACTTCACCCCTCCACTTT. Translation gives CASSPDTSPLHF. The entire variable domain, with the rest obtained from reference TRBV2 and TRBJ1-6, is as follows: EPEVTQTPSHQVTQMGQEVILRCVPISNHLYFYWYRQILGQKVEFLVSFYNNEISEKSEIFDDQFSVERPDGSNFTLKIRSTKLEDSAMYFCASSPDTSPLHFGNGTRLTVT.

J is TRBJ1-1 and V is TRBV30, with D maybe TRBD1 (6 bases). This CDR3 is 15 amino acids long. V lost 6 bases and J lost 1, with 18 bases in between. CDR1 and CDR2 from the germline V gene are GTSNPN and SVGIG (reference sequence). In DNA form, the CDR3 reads TGTGCCTGCACGGGGTGGGGACAAGCGAACACTGAAGCTTTCTTT. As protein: CACTGWGQANTEAFF. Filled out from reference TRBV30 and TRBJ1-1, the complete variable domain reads SQTIHQWPATLVQPVGSPLSLECTVEGTSNPNLYWYRQAAGRGLQLLFYSVGIGQISSEVPQNLSASRPQDRQFILSSKKLLLSDSGFYLCACTGWGQANTEAFFGQGTRLTVV.